The T cell receptor (beta chain) described here comes from a study of T cells after yellow fever vaccination. Study-level results: Faster peaking, at day 5 versus 15, marked a secondary response that was weaker.

As concerns this clonotype: What it binds is not known.

The V segment lost 3 bases and the J segment 5 bases; nucleotides outside the gene matches: 4. Looked up from germline, CDR1 is DFQATT and CDR2 is SNEGSKA (reference sequence). CDR3 length: 14 amino acids. Making TCR cDNA involved 5'RACE template switching, which added UMIs and a universal primer site. TCRdb called the 5' RACE reads again in MiXCR, with one record for every CDR3 protein. This sample has 610,000 or so distinct CDR3 sequences, with 9% to 15% found just once. This rearrangement joins TRBV20-1 to TRBJ2-7, with 13 bases that match TRBD2. The TCR was taken from a man aged 30-40 years who received the YFV17D yellow fever vaccine. The sample here was PBMCs, taken on the day of the yellow fever booster vaccination. CDR3 in amino acids: CSASRTSGSHEQYF. In nucleotides, the CDR3 is TGCAGTGCTAGCCGGACTAGCGGGAGCCACGAGCAGTACTTC.